A single sample is the source of the 28 T cell receptor beta chains below, sequenced in a study of post-analysis software for immune sequencing data. No antigen has been assigned to these receptors. Overall study results and limits: Relative to controls, patients had a few TRBV segments at higher frequency, with TRBV5-6, TRBV5-1 and TRBV20-1 among these.

Incorporated into the TCR beta cDNA libraries were unique molecular identifiers, which served to reduce PCR and sequencing biases. TCRdb reprocessed the PCR reads via MiXCR and lists one record per CDR3 protein. The profile shows about 540,000 distinct CDR3 sequences, around a third of them singletons. Input material: blood. The receptor source for this set is a girl younger than 18 with multiple sclerosis.

To note about this clonotype: A junction end diverges from the germline sequence, so it may reflect a read error. The genes are TRBV5-1 and TRBJ1-2; possible D gene TRBD1, 5 bases. This CDR3 is built from 16 residues. Per germline, CDR1 SGHRS and CDR2 YFSETQ. The CDR3 nucleotides are TGCGCCAGCAGCCGCTTGGGGAGACAGATAAACTATGGTTACACCTTC. The encoded protein is CASSRLGRQINYGYTF.

This clonotype was counted only a few times. The rearrangement joins TRBV20-1 to TRBJ2-1, with D uncertain. V was clipped by 2 bases and J by 7 bases, with 6 bases between them. CDR3 length: 11 residues. Per germline, CDR1 DFQATT and CDR2 SNEGSKA (reference sequence). The CDR3 DNA follows: TGCAGTGCTAGAAGCCGAAATGAGCAGTTCTTC. Its protein product is CSARSRNEQFF.

The chain carries TRBV9 and TRBJ1-4; 7 bases are a match to TRBD1. CDR1 SGDLS and CDR2 YYNGEE come from the germline V gene. This CDR3 spans 15 amino acids. The ends lost 3 bases at V and 4 bases at J; junction bases unmatched: 6. For the CDR3, the DNA is TGTGCCAGCAGCGGTCGGGACAGCTATAATGAAAAACTGTTTTTT. Residues: CASSGRDSYNEKLFF.

This chain links TRBV5-1 with TRBJ1-2, with 7 bases that match TRBD1. The CDR3 is made up of 16 amino acids. Trimming took 0 bases from V and 3 from J; bases not matched to a gene: 8. CDR1 is SGHRS, CDR2 YFSETQ, per germline. This CDR3 is CASSLVRGPTDYGYTF. The CDR3 DNA is TGCGCCAGCAGCTTGGTGAGGGGGCCTACTGACTATGGCTACACCTTC.

This clonotype has more than one count but fewer than ten. V is TRBV7-2 and J is TRBJ1-1, with 8 nucleotides matching TRBD1. Germline V CDR1 and CDR2: SGHTA, FQGNSA. V lost 3 bases to trimming and J lost 0 bases; unmatched junction nucleotides: 9. The CDR3 is 17 amino acids. The CDR3 nucleotides read TGTGCCAGCAGCTTCATAGACAGGGGCTGGATGAACACTGAAGCTTTCTTT. Protein: CASSFIDRGWMNTEAFF.

This rearrangement joins TRBV14 to TRBJ2-1; D is unresolved. Looked up from germline, CDR1 is SGHDN and CDR2 is FVKESK. The germline V and J ends were trimmed by 4 bases and 9 bases, with 13 bases remaining between them. There are 13 residues in the CDR3. CDR3 bases: TGTGCCAGCAGCCGCCAGGTGGGCAGTGAGCAGTTCTTC. It encodes CASSRQVGSEQFF.

V usage is TRBV20-1 and J usage is TRBJ2-3, with a possible D match to TRBD1 (5 bases). The CDR3 consists of 11 residues. V was shortened by 5 bases and J by 10 bases, with 13 bases between the two germline ends. Per the germline V gene, CDR1 is DFQATT and CDR2 is SNEGSKA (reference sequence). In DNA, the CDR3 is TGCAGTGCTCCGCGACCCAGGGCGCAGTATTTT. Translating gives CSAPRPRAQYF.

CDR3 coding DNA: TGTGCCACCGCGTGGGGGGGTGATCAGCCCCAGCATTTT. Translation: CATAWGGDQPQHF. This chain links TRBV24-1 with TRBJ1-5; TRBD1 might be the D (5 bases). The CDR3 has 13 residues. Trimming left V 9 bases short and J 5 bases short, with 13 bases between. Germline V gene lookup returns CDR1 KGHDR and CDR2 SFDVKD.

The rearrangement uses TRBV7-3 and TRBJ1-2; 7 nucleotides line up with TRBD1. CDR1 is SGHTA, CDR2 FQGTGA, per germline. The CDR3 length is 13 residues. V lost 4 bases to trimming and J lost 8 bases; unmatched junction nucleotides: 7. The CDR3 spells CASSSSTGNGYTF. In DNA form, the CDR3 reads TGTGCCAGCAGCTCCTCGACAGGGAACGGCTACACCTTC.

There are a few counts of this clonotype. The chain links TRBV5-8 to TRBJ2-6, with a possible D match to TRBD1 (5 bases). Trimming left V 4 bases short and J 1 base short, with 18 bases between. This CDR3 has 18 amino acids. Germline V lookup: CDR1 SGHTS, CDR2 YDEGEE. DNA for the CDR3: TGTGCCAGCAGCCCTTTCCAGGGTTGGTCGTCTGGGGCCAACGTCCTGACTTTC. Translated, it gives CASSPFQGWSSGANVLTF.

This sequence joins TRBV20-1 and TRBJ2-5; 9 bases agree with TRBD2. The CDR3 runs to 12 residues. Germline V gene sequence: CDR1 DFQATT, CDR2 SNEGSKA (reference sequence). The CDR3 region is CMCGGAGETQYF. CDR3 in DNA: TGCATGTGCGGGGGGGCCGGGGAGACCCAGTACTTC.

For this clonotype: Since a much larger clone is just one base distant, this may be a read error. V usage is TRBV10-3 and J usage is TRBJ2-5; TRBD1 might be the D (6 bases). The CDR3 extends over 14 amino acids. With 5 bases removed from V and 4 bases from J, the gap between germline ends came to 14 bases. Germline V gene lookup returns CDR1 ENHRY and CDR2 SYGVKD. The CDR3 DNA follows: TGTGCCATCAGTAAATTGACAGGAGGAGAGACCCAGTACTTC. Translated: CAISKLTGGETQYF.

The gene calls are TRBV7-2 and TRBJ2-7; D is possibly TRBD1 (6 bases). The CDR3 is made up of 16 amino acids. Germline CDR1 reads SGHTA; CDR2 reads FQGNSA. Trimming stripped 4 bases from V and 0 bases from J, with 16 bases between. CDR3 DNA: TGTGCCAGCAGCTCCCAGGGGACCACCAGCTCCTACGAGCAGTACTTC. Protein product: CASSSQGTTSSYEQYF. Based on the CDR3 plus reference TRBV7-2 and TRBJ2-7, the full variable domain is GAGVSQSPSNKVTEKGKDVELRCDPISGHTALYWYRQSLGQGLEFLIYFQGNSAPDKSGLPSDRFSAERTGGSVSTLTIQRTQQEDSAVYLCASSSQGTTSSYEQYFGPGTRLTVT.

For the CDR3, the DNA is TGCGCCAGCAGCTTGGAAGGACCGGTTGGACAAGAGACCCAGTACTTC. This gives the protein CASSLEGPVGQETQYF. V usage is TRBV5-1 and J usage is TRBJ2-5, with D uncertain. Germline loops: CDR1 SGHRS, CDR2 YFSETQ. V lost 0 bases, J lost 2 bases, and 14 bases lay in between. The CDR3 loop spans 16 amino acids. Full variable domain (rest looked up from reference TRBV5-1 and TRBJ2-5): KAGVTQTPRYLIKTRGQQVTLSCSPISGHRSVSWYQQTPGQGLQFLFEYFSETQRNKGNFPGRFSGRQFSNSRSEMNVSTLELGDSALYLCASSLEGPVGQETQYFGPGTRLLVL.

For this clonotype: The junction differs from germline at one of its ends, possibly a read error. This chain connects TRBV6-2 or TRBV6-3 to TRBJ2-3; 12 nucleotides match TRBD2. The CDR3 is 15 amino acids. Germline lookup yields CDR1 MNHEY and CDR2 SVGEGT. CDR3 coding DNA: TGTGCCAGCAGTGGACTAGCGGGGAACACAGATATGCAGTATTTT. It codes for CASSGLAGNTDMQYF.

This clonotype was counted between two and nine times. The CDR3 nucleotides are TGTGCCAGCAGTGAGATTGGGACAGGGGGCTATGGCTACACCTTC. Encoded protein: CASSEIGTGGYGYTF. V usage is TRBV2 and J usage is TRBJ1-2; 11 bases map to TRBD1. Germline V gene data show CDR1 as SNHLY and CDR2 as FYNNEI. V gave up 3 bases and J gave up 4 bases; unmatched junction bases: 4. The CDR3 is made up of 15 amino acids.

This clonotype has only a few counts. V and J are TRBV7-9 and TRBJ2-2; D unresolved. The CDR3 sequence is 15 residues long. V shed 5 bases and J shed 0 bases, with 10 bases lying between them. Per germline, CDR1 SEHNR and CDR2 FQNEAQ (reference sequence). CDR3 sequence (DNA): TGTGCCAGCAGCCCTAGAGGTCCGAACACCGGGGAGCTGTTTTTT. Amino acid sequence: CASSPRGPNTGELFF. Filled out from reference TRBV7-9 and TRBJ2-2, the complete variable domain reads DTGVSQNPRHKITKRGQNVTFRCDPISEHNRLYWYRQTLGQGPEFLTYFQNEAQLEKSRLLSDRFSAERPKGSFSTLEIQRTEQGDSAMYLCASSPRGPNTGELFFGEGSRLTVL.

This clonotype was detected a few times. The chain is built from TRBV4-1 and TRBJ1-2, with 10 positions matching TRBD1. V was clipped by 6 bases and J by 3 bases; unmatched bases: 4. The CDR3 sequence is 14 residues long. Germline CDR1 reads MGHRA; CDR2 reads YSYEKL. CDR3 loop: CASSGDRGDYGYTF. CDR3 nucleotide sequence: TGCGCCAGCAGTGGGGACAGGGGAGACTATGGCTACACCTTC.

This clonotype occurred many times. The chain combines TRBV6-5 with TRBJ2-5, with D perhaps TRBD2 (6 bases). The CDR3 consists of 13 residues. CDR1 is MNHEY, CDR2 SVGAGI, per germline. V shed 2 bases and J shed 5 bases, with 9 bases lying between them. This CDR3 reads CASSYGGQETQYF. The CDR3 DNA is TGTGCCAGCAGTTACGGAGGGCAGGAGACCCAGTACTTC.

The V gene is TRBV7-3, the J gene TRBJ2-2, with D tentatively TRBD1 (7 bases). Between the trimmed V and J ends, which lost 11 bases and 7 bases, there was a span of 17 bases. CDR1 SGHTA and CDR2 FQGTGA come from the germline V gene. CDR3 length: 13 amino acids. CDR3: CAVRAGGFGELFF. CDR3 sequence (DNA): TGTGCCGTCCGCGCAGGGGGGTTCGGGGAGCTGTTTTTT.

As for this clonotype: Its ends do not fully match the called genes, so a read error is possible. The V gene is TRBV11-2, the J gene TRBJ2-3; D unresolved. This CDR3 spans 12 amino acids. Per the germline V gene, CDR1 is SGHAT and CDR2 is FQNNGV. The CDR3, as DNA: TGTGCCGGCAGAATTATGGCAGATACGCAGTATTTT. Translating it yields CAGRIMADTQYF.

This chain connects TRBV2 to TRBJ2-4; D remains ambiguous. Between the trimmed V and J ends, which lost 6 bases and 1 base, there was a span of 10 bases. The CDR3 loop spans 14 amino acids. Germline V gives CDR1 SNHLY, CDR2 FYNNEI. CDR3 nucleotide sequence: TGTGCCAGCAGCCCTAGTAGGGCCAAAAACATTCAGTACTTC. Its protein product is CASSPSRAKNIQYF.

This clonotype was seen only once. The rearrangement uses TRBV25-1 and TRBJ2-5, with no clear D. V was trimmed by 1 base and J by 2 bases, leaving 8 bases between them. The CDR3 consists of 14 residues. Germline V CDR1 and CDR2: MGHDK, SYGVNS. As DNA, the CDR3 is TGTGCCAGCAGTGAATTCCGGTTACAAGAGACCCAGTACTTC. Encoded protein: CASSEFRLQETQYF.

The V gene is TRBV6-2 or TRBV6-3, the J gene TRBJ2-5; no firm D call. Germline CDR1 MNHEY, CDR2 SVGEGT. Deletions cut 7 bases from V and 0 bases from J, with 9 bases between. The CDR3 totals 13 residues. The DNA of the CDR3 is TGTGCCAGCAAGGGTAATAACCAAGAGACCCAGTACTTC. This sequence encodes CASKGNNQETQYF.

The chain employs TRBV7-2 and TRBJ2-7; 14 bases fit TRBD2. Germline loops: CDR1 SGHTA, CDR2 FQGNSA. The CDR3 runs 16 residues. Germline trimming cut 5 bases from V and 4 bases from J; bases unmatched to any gene: 7. The CDR3 sequence: CASSPHGLAGGYEQYF. The CDR3 DNA reads TGTGCCAGCAGCCCTCATGGACTAGCGGGGGGTTACGAGCAGTACTTC.

This chain uses TRBV20-1 with TRBJ2-3; maybe TRBD2 (7 bases). The CDR3 is 12 amino acids. CDR1 DFQATT and CDR2 SNEGSKA come from the germline V gene (reference sequence). Trimming removed 6 bases from V and 6 bases from J, with 13 bases in between. CDR3 nucleotides: TGCAGTGCCGGCGGCGGGGGCGATACGCAGTATTTT. Translating it yields CSAGGGGDTQYF.

This clonotype was counted once. The V and J genes are TRBV14 and TRBJ2-1; perhaps TRBD2 as D (5 bases). The ends were cut back, 2 bases at V and 4 bases at J, with 21 bases in the middle. The CDR3 contains 18 residues. Germline V gene data show CDR1 as SGHDN and CDR2 as FVKESK. The CDR3 DNA reads as TGTGCCAGCAGCCAATCAGGCCCCGGGGTCCACCTATACAATGAGCAGTTCTTC. Protein sequence: CASSQSGPGVHLYNEQFF.

The rearrangement links TRBV12-3 or TRBV12-4 to TRBJ1-2; a possible D gene is TRBD1 (5 bases). There are 13 residues in the CDR3. The germline V and J ends were trimmed by 3 bases and 4 bases, with 9 bases remaining between them. The chain's CDR3 is CASSFTGSYGYTF. CDR3 nucleotide sequence: TGTGCCAGCAGTTTCACAGGATCCTATGGCTACACCTTC.